The 17 T cell receptor beta chains in this list originate from one sample, sequenced in a study of control samples from healthy donors and cancer patients. Assay: immunoSEQ multiplex PCR; the TCRdb copy retains only in-frame clones and omits some. Seen here are roughly 180,000 clones, roughly 94% observed once, and the top ten hold 1.3%. Sequenced material: blood. The receptors originated from a woman between 18 and 29 years old in good health.

This sequence joins TRBV19 and TRBJ1-2; no firm D call. The CDR3 loop spans 15 amino acids. Germline assignment: CDR1 LNHDA and CDR2 SQIVND (reference sequence). Trimming took 0 bases from V and 5 from J, leaving 13 bases between them. CDR3: CASSIDLQVWYGYTF. CDR3 nucleotides: TGTGCCAGTAGTATAGATCTCCAGGTTTGGTATGGCTACACCTTC.

The chain uses TRBV19 and TRBJ1-1, with 8 bases fitting TRBD1. The CDR3 length is 16 residues. Looked up from germline, CDR1 is LNHDA and CDR2 is SQIVND (reference sequence). The V and J ends lost 1 base and 3 bases, in that order; junction bases with no gene match: 7. Written as DNA, the CDR3 is TGTGCCAGTAGTATAGGCCGGACAGGGCGGGACACTGAAGCTTTCTTT. Translating gives CASSIGRTGRDTEAFF. Full variable domain (rest looked up from reference TRBV19 and TRBJ1-1): DGGITQSPKYLFRKEGQNVTLSCEQNLNHDAMYWYRQDPGQGLRLIYYSQIVNDFQKGDIAEGYSVSREKKESFPLTVTSAQKNPTAFYLCASSIGRTGRDTEAFFGQGTRLTVV.

The chain recombines TRBV28 with TRBJ2-7; TRBD1 matches 9 bases. Germline V gene sequence: CDR1 MDHEN, CDR2 SYDVKM. The CDR3 is made up of 16 amino acids. The V gene end was trimmed by 7 bases and the J gene end by 3 bases; junction bases not matched to a gene: 13. Here the CDR3 DNA reads TGTGCCAGCACTTCGTGGGGGACAGGGATGTTCTACGAGCAGTACTTC. This codes for CASTSWGTGMFYEQYF.

The rearrangement uses TRBV13 and TRBJ1-1; the D is unclear. V lost 7 bases and J lost 2, with 11 bases in between. The CDR3 covers 13 residues. Germline CDR1 reads PRHDT; CDR2 reads FYEKMQ (reference sequence). The CDR3 DNA sequence: TGTGCCAGCAAGCGGGCCCCAAACACTGAAGCTTTCTTT. Amino acid sequence: CASKRAPNTEAFF.

This clone appeared a single time. The chain links TRBV11-3 to TRBJ1-2; a possible D gene is TRBD1 (6 bases). The CDR3 consists of 14 residues. Germline values: CDR1 SGHNT, CDR2 YENEEA. V was cut by 6 bases and J by 1 base, with 12 bases left in between. CDR3 nucleotide sequence: TGTGCCAGCAGTCCAACAGGGAGTAACTATGGCTACACCTTC. Encoded protein: CASSPTGSNYGYTF.

The rearrangement uses TRBV6-1 and TRBJ2-7; no firm D call. V was trimmed by 1 base and J by 2 bases, leaving 9 bases between them. The CDR3 loop spans 14 amino acids. Germline assignment: CDR1 MNHNS and CDR2 SASEGT. CDR3 in amino acids: CASSEVRSTYEQYF. CDR3 bases: TGTGCCAGCAGTGAAGTCCGCTCGACCTACGAGCAGTACTTC.

The chain recombines TRBV12-5 with TRBJ1-5; the match to TRBD1 covers 7 bases. The length of the CDR3 is 16 residues. Trimming took 6 bases from V and 8 from J; bases not matched to a gene: 16. Germline CDR1 LGHNT, CDR2 FRNRAP. CDR3 loop: CASGTYPWDRSKPQHF. CDR3 DNA: TGTGCTAGTGGCACGTACCCGTGGGACAGAAGTAAGCCCCAGCATTTT.

The rearrangement uses TRBV14 and TRBJ1-1, with D possibly being TRBD1 (5 bases). Per germline, CDR1 SGHDN and CDR2 FVKESK. V was trimmed by 2 bases and J by 7 bases, leaving 8 bases between them. The CDR3 is made up of 12 amino acids. This CDR3 is CASSQQGIEAFF. In DNA, the CDR3 is TGTGCCAGCAGCCAACAGGGAATTGAAGCTTTCTTT.

The V gene is TRBV5-4, the J gene TRBJ1-3, with D perhaps matching TRBD1 (5 bases). Trimming shortened V by 5 bases and J by 0 bases, and 12 bases separated the two germline ends. CDR1 and CDR2 (germline): SGHNT, YYREEE (reference sequence). The CDR3 sequence is 15 residues long. CDR3 nucleotides: TGTGCCAGCAGACCCGCAGGGAGCTCTGGAAACACCATATATTTT. Encoded protein: CASRPAGSSGNTIYF.

V is TRBV12-1 and J is TRBJ1-4. TRBV12-1 is a pseudogene. The CDR3 spans 10 residues. The CDR3 is CASGVEKLFF. For the CDR3, the DNA is TGTGCCAGCGGAGTTGAAAAACTGTTTTTT.

The chain carries TRBV12-3 or TRBV12-4 and TRBJ2-1, with a possible D match to TRBD1 (5 bases). The V and J ends lost 4 bases and 10 bases respectively, with 14 bases between them. This CDR3 comprises 13 residues. The CDR3: CASSSVDTREQFF. DNA of the CDR3: TGTGCCAGCAGTTCGGTGGACACAAGAGAGCAGTTCTTC.

This chain uses TRBV6-5 with TRBJ2-1, with D possibly matching TRBD1 (5 bases). In germline, CDR1 is MNHEY, CDR2 SVGAGI. Trimming left V 3 bases short and J 4 bases short, with 16 bases between. The CDR3 is 16 amino acids. The CDR3 DNA follows: TGTGCCAGCAGTTATTCAGTACAGGCTCTATACAATGAGCAGTTCTTC. Its translation is CASSYSVQALYNEQFF.

The rearrangement uses TRBV5-1 and TRBJ1-1; D might be TRBD1 (5 bases). Germline V lookup: CDR1 SGHRS, CDR2 YFSETQ. V was clipped by 0 bases and J by 1 base, with 10 bases between them. There are 15 residues in the CDR3. The DNA for the CDR3 is TGCGCCAGCAGCTTGGTTCCGGACACGAACACTGAAGCTTTCTTT. Amino acids: CASSLVPDTNTEAFF. Complete variable domain (other parts from reference TRBV5-1 and TRBJ1-1): KAGVTQTPRYLIKTRGQQVTLSCSPISGHRSVSWYQQTPGQGLQFLFEYFSETQRNKGNFPGRFSGRQFSNSRSEMNVSTLELGDSALYLCASSLVPDTNTEAFFGQGTRLTVV.

Points on this clone: Distinct nucleotide sequences in the sample also encode this CDR3. As DNA, the CDR3 is TGCGCCAGCAGCTTGCAAGGACCCTCCTACGAGCAGTACTTC. The encoded protein is CASSLQGPSYEQYF. V usage is TRBV5-1 and J usage is TRBJ2-7; D not resolved. Germline CDR1 and CDR2: SGHRS and YFSETQ. CDR3 length: 14 amino acids. V was pared by 1 base and J by 0 bases, with 8 bases between. Full variable domain (remainder filled in from reference TRBV5-1 and TRBJ2-7): KAGVTQTPRYLIKTRGQQVTLSCSPISGHRSVSWYQQTPGQGLQFLFEYFSETQRNKGNFPGRFSGRQFSNSRSEMNVSTLELGDSALYLCASSLQGPSYEQYFGPGTRLTVT.

The rearrangement uses TRBV5-1 and TRBJ1-1; possible D gene TRBD1, 6 bases. The V gene lost 4 bases and the J gene lost 4 bases, with 17 bases spanning the gap. Per germline, CDR1 SGHRS and CDR2 YFSETQ. This CDR3 region has 15 residues. CDR3 sequence reads: CASSPLAGDGTEAFF. The CDR3 DNA reads TGCGCCAGCAGCCCTCTAGCAGGGGATGGCACTGAAGCTTTCTTT. Full variable domain (missing parts from reference TRBV5-1 and TRBJ1-1): KAGVTQTPRYLIKTRGQQVTLSCSPISGHRSVSWYQQTPGQGLQFLFEYFSETQRNKGNFPGRFSGRQFSNSRSEMNVSTLELGDSALYLCASSPLAGDGTEAFFGQGTRLTVV.

V and J are TRBV28 and TRBJ2-3; no clear D gene. This CDR3 comprises 14 residues. CDR1 is MDHEN and CDR2 is SYDVKM in the germline V gene. Trimming pared 7 bases from V and 1 base from J, leaving 12 bases between. The CDR3 loop is CASTPGPRTDTQYF. CDR3 DNA sequence: TGTGCCAGCACCCCCGGGCCGCGCACAGATACGCAGTATTTT.

CDR3 sequence reads: CASSTGTSGNTIYF. In DNA form, the CDR3 reads TGCGCCAGCAGCACCGGGACCTCTGGAAACACCATATATTTT. The rearrangement uses TRBV5-1 and TRBJ1-3; the D gene is possibly TRBD1 (5 bases). Trimming removed 4 bases from V and 0 bases from J, with 8 bases in between. CDR1 SGHRS and CDR2 YFSETQ come from the germline V gene. CDR3 length equals 14 residues. Complete variable domain (other parts from reference TRBV5-1 and TRBJ1-3): KAGVTQTPRYLIKTRGQQVTLSCSPISGHRSVSWYQQTPGQGLQFLFEYFSETQRNKGNFPGRFSGRQFSNSRSEMNVSTLELGDSALYLCASSTGTSGNTIYFGEGSWLTVV.